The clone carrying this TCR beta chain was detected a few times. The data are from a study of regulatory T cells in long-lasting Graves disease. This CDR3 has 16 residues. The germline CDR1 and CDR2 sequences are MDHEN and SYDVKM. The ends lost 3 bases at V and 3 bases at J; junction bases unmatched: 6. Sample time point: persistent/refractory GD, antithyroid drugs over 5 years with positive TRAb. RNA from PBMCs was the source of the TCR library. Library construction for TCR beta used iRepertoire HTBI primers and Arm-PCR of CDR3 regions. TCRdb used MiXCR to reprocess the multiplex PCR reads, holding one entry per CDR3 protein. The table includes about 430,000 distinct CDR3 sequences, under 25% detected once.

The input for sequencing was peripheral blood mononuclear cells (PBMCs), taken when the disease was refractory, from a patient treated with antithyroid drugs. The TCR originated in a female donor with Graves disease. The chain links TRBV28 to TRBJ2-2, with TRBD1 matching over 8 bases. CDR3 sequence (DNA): TGTGCCAGCAGTTTCTTTGACAGGGGAGACACCGGGGAGCTGTTTTTT. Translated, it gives CASSFFDRGDTGELFF.